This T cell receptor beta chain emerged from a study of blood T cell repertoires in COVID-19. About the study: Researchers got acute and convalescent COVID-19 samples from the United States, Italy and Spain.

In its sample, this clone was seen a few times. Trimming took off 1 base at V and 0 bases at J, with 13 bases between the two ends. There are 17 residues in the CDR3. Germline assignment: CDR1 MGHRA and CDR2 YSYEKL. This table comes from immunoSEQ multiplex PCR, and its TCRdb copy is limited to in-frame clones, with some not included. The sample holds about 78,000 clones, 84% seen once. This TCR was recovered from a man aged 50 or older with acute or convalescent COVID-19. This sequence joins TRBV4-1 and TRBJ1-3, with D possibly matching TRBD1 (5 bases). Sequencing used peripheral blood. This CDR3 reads CASSQGGGLVSGNTIYF. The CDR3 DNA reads TGCGCCAGCAGCCAAGGGGGGGGACTCGTCTCTGGAAACACCATATATTTT.